Listed here is a single T cell receptor beta chain. The CDR3 runs to 16 residues. The ends lost 3 bases at V and 1 base at J; junction bases unmatched: 6. This sample is part of a study of response to subunit inactivated influenza vaccine. In TCRdb, the RT-PCR reads were re-called with MiXCR into one record per CDR3 protein. Here the sample spans 290,000 or so distinct CDR3 sequences, 20% to 25% being singletons. This TCR was sampled from a man between 50 and 70 years old who received an inactivated influenza vaccine. Sequencing used PBMCs from blood, obtained less than 22 months after vaccination. The chain links TRBV12-3 or TRBV12-4 to TRBJ2-1; 7 bases fit TRBD2. As DNA, the CDR3 is TGTGCCAGCAGTTTGAGGGCGGGGGATTCCTACAATGAGCAGTTCTTC. This codes for CASSLRAGDSYNEQFF.